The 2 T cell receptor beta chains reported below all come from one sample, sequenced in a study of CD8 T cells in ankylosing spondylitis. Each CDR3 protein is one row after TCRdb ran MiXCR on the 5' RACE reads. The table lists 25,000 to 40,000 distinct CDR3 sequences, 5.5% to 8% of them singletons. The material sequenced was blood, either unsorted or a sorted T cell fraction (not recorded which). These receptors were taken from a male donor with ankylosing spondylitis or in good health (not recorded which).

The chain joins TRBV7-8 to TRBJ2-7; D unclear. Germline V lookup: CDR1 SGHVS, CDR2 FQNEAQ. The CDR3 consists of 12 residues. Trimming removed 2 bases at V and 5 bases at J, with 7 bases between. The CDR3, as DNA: TGTGCCAGCAGCTTAAATAGGAACGAGCAGTACTTC. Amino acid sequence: CASSLNRNEQYF. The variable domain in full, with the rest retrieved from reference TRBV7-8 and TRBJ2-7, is GAGVSQSPRYKVAKRGQDVALRCDPISGHVSLFWYQQALGQGPEFLTYFQNEAQLDKSGLPSDRFFAERPEGSVSTLKIQRTQQEDSAVYLCASSLNRNEQYFGPGTRLTVT.

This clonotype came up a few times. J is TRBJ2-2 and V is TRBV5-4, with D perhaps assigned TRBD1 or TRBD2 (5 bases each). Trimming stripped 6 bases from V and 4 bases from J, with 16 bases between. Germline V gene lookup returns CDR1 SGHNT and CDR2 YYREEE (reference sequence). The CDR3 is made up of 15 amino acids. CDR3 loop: CASTLVEGSTGELFF. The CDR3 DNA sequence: TGTGCCAGCACCCTCGTAGAGGGGAGCACCGGGGAGCTGTTTTTT.